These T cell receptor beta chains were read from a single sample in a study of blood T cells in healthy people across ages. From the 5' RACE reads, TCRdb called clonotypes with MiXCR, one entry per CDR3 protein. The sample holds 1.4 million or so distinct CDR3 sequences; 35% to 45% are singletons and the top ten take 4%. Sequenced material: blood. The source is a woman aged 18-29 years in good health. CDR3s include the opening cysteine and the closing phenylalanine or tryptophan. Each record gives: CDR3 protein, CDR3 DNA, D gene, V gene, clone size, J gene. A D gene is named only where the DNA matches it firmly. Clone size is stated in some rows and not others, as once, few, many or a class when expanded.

CVSSLGAGDEQYF,TGTGTCAGCAGCCTAGGAGCTGGCGACGAGCAGTACTTC,NA,TRBV7-9,NA,TRBJ2-7
CASSVGVSYGYTF,TGTGCCAGCAGCGTAGGTGTGAGCTATGGCTACACCTTC,NA,TRBV7-2,NA,TRBJ1-2
CASSPGRAGAETQYF,TGTGCCAGCAGTCCCGGGAGGGCGGGAGCAGAGACCCAGTACTTC,TRBD2,TRBV6-5,NA,TRBJ2-5
CASGGYVGYTF,TGTGCCAGTGGGGGGTACGTTGGCTACACCTTC,NA,TRBV11-2,NA,TRBJ1-2
CASSLDTPPQHF,TGTGCCAGCAGCTTGGACACACCGCCCCAGCATTTT,NA,TRBV7-9,NA,TRBJ1-5
CASSPRPVLNSPLHF,TGTGCCAGCTCACCACGGCCAGTTCTCAATTCACCCCTCCACTTT,NA,TRBV18,few,TRBJ1-6
CSASRDRGYSPLHF,TGCAGTGCTAGCCGGGACAGGGGTTATTCACCCCTCCACTTT,TRBD1,TRBV20-1,NA,TRBJ1-6
CASSQDLAGVSYEQYF,TGCGCCAGCAGCCAAGACCTAGCGGGGGTCTCCTACGAGCAGTACTTC,TRBD2,TRBV4-3,few,TRBJ2-7
CSAEDSIDTQYF,TGCAGTGCTGAAGACTCAATCGATACGCAGTATTTT,NA,TRBV20-1,few,TRBJ2-3
CASSQDVRQPQHF,TGCGCCAGCAGCCAAGATGTTCGACAGCCCCAGCATTTT,NA,TRBV4-1,few,TRBJ1-5
CASSQDAGRNGQYF,TGTGCCAGCAGCCAAGATGCAGGTAGGAACGGGCAGTACTTC,NA,TRBV4-2,NA,TRBJ2-7
CASSYGWGGRNQPQHF,TGTGCCAGCAGCTATGGGTGGGGGGGCCGGAATCAGCCCCAGCATTTT,NA,TRBV7-2,few,TRBJ1-5
CASSPTGSRGETQYF,TGTGCCAGCAGTCCCACGGGCTCCCGGGGAGAGACCCAGTACTTC,NA,TRBV27,NA,TRBJ2-5
CASSFLQGAHEQYF,TGTGCCAGCAGCTTCCTACAGGGGGCACATGAGCAGTACTTC,TRBD1,TRBV27,NA,TRBJ2-4
CASSRIGQGQETQYF,TGTGCCAGCAGCCGAATTGGACAGGGCCAAGAGACCCAGTACTTC,TRBD1,TRBV7-9,NA,TRBJ2-5
CASSPQLFLSEAFF,TGTGCCAGCAGCCCCCAGTTGTTTCTCTCTGAAGCTTTCTTT,NA,TRBV6-6,NA,TRBJ1-1
CASSLRDYPNEQFF,TGTGCCAGCAGTCTCCGGGACTACCCCAATGAGCAGTTCTTC,TRBD2,TRBV12-3/TRBV12-4,few,TRBJ2-1
CATARGTGETQYF,TGTGCCACCGCTCGGGGGACAGGAGAGACCCAGTACTTC,TRBD1,TRBV15,NA,TRBJ2-5
CASRDRSYGTGGGRQYF,TGTGCCAGCAGAGATAGATCCTACGGGACAGGTGGAGGGAGGCAGTACTTC,TRBD1,TRBV7-2,NA,TRBJ2-4
CASSLAGEGTGELFF,TGTGCCAGCAGTCTAGCGGGGGAGGGCACCGGGGAGCTGTTTTTT,TRBD2,TRBV12-3/TRBV12-4,NA,TRBJ2-2
CASSSRTGGPPFNGYTF,TGTGCCAGCAGTTCCCGGACAGGGGGCCCCCCATTCAACGGCTACACCTTC,TRBD1,TRBV12-3/TRBV12-4,many,TRBJ1-2
CASRTLRTADEQYF,TGTGCCAGCAGGACACTACGGACAGCGGACGAGCAGTACTTC,NA,TRBV6-1,few,TRBJ2-7
CSARDPARTSLDTQYF,TGCAGTGCTAGAGACCCCGCACGGACTAGTTTGGATACGCAGTATTTT,TRBD2,TRBV20-1,NA,TRBJ2-3
CSVAGTESSYNEQFF,TGCAGCGTTGCCGGGACAGAGAGCTCCTACAATGAGCAGTTCTTC,TRBD1,TRBV29-1,NA,TRBJ2-1
CASSFFQGPPGTKNIQYF,TGTGCCAGCAGCTTCTTCCAAGGACCACCCGGCACCAAAAACATTCAGTACTTC,NA,TRBV7-2,few,TRBJ2-4
CASSEAGTGTTGYTF,TGTGCCAGCAGCGAAGCCGGGACAGGGACGACTGGCTACACCTTC,TRBD1,TRBV7-2,NA,TRBJ1-2
CSSEFPGVETQYF,TGCAGCTCCGAATTCCCAGGGGTGGAGACCCAGTACTTC,NA,TRBV29-1,NA,TRBJ2-5
CASRDRFAYEQYF,TGTGCCAGCAGGGACAGGTTTGCCTACGAGCAGTACTTC,TRBD1,TRBV6-1,NA,TRBJ2-7
CASTPAGLGNQPQHF,TGTGCCAGCACTCCCGCGGGGCTAGGTAATCAGCCCCAGCATTTT,NA,TRBV6-2/TRBV6-3,NA,TRBJ1-5
CASSFKPGLDTNEQFF,TGTGCCAGCAGTTTTAAACCGGGACTAGACACTAATGAGCAGTTCTTC,TRBD2,TRBV7-9,few,TRBJ2-1
CASSRGKGVKSYEQYF,TGTGCCAGCAGTCGCGGAAAGGGGGTAAAATCCTACGAGCAGTACTTC,NA,TRBV6-5,few,TRBJ2-7
CASSDGTSGILPHREQFF,TGTGCCAGCAGCGACGGGACTAGCGGGATCCTTCCCCACAGGGAGCAGTTCTTC,TRBD2,TRBV9,few,TRBJ2-1
CASSQEADSLNQPQHF,TGTGCCAGCAGCCAAGAAGCTGACAGCCTCAATCAGCCCCAGCATTTT,NA,TRBV4-2,NA,TRBJ1-5
CASSQAQDYEQYF,TGCGCCAGCAGCCAAGCCCAAGACTACGAGCAGTACTTC,NA,TRBV4-3,few,TRBJ2-7
CSATQGEEQYF,TGCAGTGCTACTCAGGGTGAGGAGCAGTACTTC,NA,TRBV20-1,few,TRBJ2-7
CASSPRAILQGGLTGAFF,TGTGCCAGCTCACCACGAGCGATCCTCCAGGGGGGGCTTACTGGAGCTTTCTTT,TRBD1,TRBV18,NA,TRBJ1-1
CASSPQDRGGTEAFF,TGTGCCAGCTCACCACAGGACAGGGGAGGCACTGAAGCTTTCTTT,TRBD1,TRBV18,NA,TRBJ1-1
CASTEFSGGFFLSSYNEQFF,TGTGCCAGCACCGAATTTAGCGGGGGGTTCTTCCTTAGCTCCTACAATGAGCAGTTCTTC,TRBD2,TRBV5-8,NA,TRBJ2-1
CSVGAGLSYEQYF,TGCAGCGTAGGGGCAGGCCTCTCCTACGAGCAGTACTTC,NA,TRBV29-1,few,TRBJ2-7
CSVVGGQFETQYF,TGCAGCGTTGTTGGGGGACAGTTTGAGACCCAGTACTTC,TRBD1,TRBV29-1,few,TRBJ2-5
CASSSRVTNTEAFF,TGCGCCAGCAGCAGCAGGGTAACAAACACTGAAGCTTTCTTT,NA,TRBV4-3,once,TRBJ1-1
CASSQGTVGEQFF,TGCGCCAGCAGCCAAGGGACAGTTGGTGAGCAGTTCTTC,NA,TRBV4-1,NA,TRBJ2-1
CASSPARGQAAWEKLFF,TGTGCCAGCAGTCCGGCGCGAGGACAGGCGGCGTGGGAAAAACTGTTTTTT,TRBD1,TRBV6-1,NA,TRBJ1-4
CASSQGTGTENYGYTF,TGCGCCAGCAGCCAGGGTACCGGGACGGAGAACTATGGCTACACCTTC,NA,TRBV4-1,once,TRBJ1-2
CAIDSRSGANVLTF,TGTGCCATCGACAGCCGCTCTGGGGCCAACGTCCTGACTTTC,NA,TRBV7-9,few,TRBJ2-6
CASSPLGTSYEQYF,TGTGCCAGCTCACCACTGGGGACCTCCTACGAGCAGTACTTC,NA,TRBV18,few,TRBJ2-7
CASSLVTGPLHF,TGTGCCAGCAGCTTGGTTACCGGACCCCTCCACTTT,NA,TRBV5-5,NA,TRBJ1-6
CASSEALVPPYNEQFF,TGTGCCAGCAGTGAAGCGTTGGTCCCTCCCTACAATGAGCAGTTCTTC,NA,TRBV6-1,NA,TRBJ2-1
CASSVEAWQGKANEQYF,TGTGCCAGCAGCGTAGAGGCATGGCAGGGGAAGGCCAATGAGCAGTACTTC,NA,TRBV9,NA,TRBJ2-4
CASTAAGVSYNEQFF,TGCGCCAGCACCGCAGCCGGCGTTTCCTACAATGAGCAGTTCTTC,NA,TRBV4-3,few,TRBJ2-1
CASSLAPAGYTQYF,TGTGCCAGCAGCTTAGCTCCAGCGGGGTATACGCAGTATTTT,TRBD2,TRBV7-2,few,TRBJ2-3
CASSFGRVRTETQYF,TGTGCCAGCAGCTTTGGCAGGGTCCGGACGGAGACCCAGTACTTC,NA,TRBV7-8,few,TRBJ2-5
CASSRSWDSYSYNEQFF,TGCGCCAGCAGCCGATCGTGGGACAGCTATTCCTACAATGAGCAGTTCTTC,TRBD1,TRBV4-1,NA,TRBJ2-1
CASSLGSEYEQYF,TGTGCCAGCAGCCTTGGCTCTGAATACGAGCAGTACTTC,NA,TRBV27,few,TRBJ2-7
CASSFGGTTDYNEQFF,TGCGCCAGCAGCTTTGGGGGGACTACCGACTACAATGAGCAGTTCTTC,TRBD2,TRBV5-1,NA,TRBJ2-1
CASAPIRQHYEQYF,TGTGCCAGCGCTCCCATAAGGCAGCACTACGAGCAGTACTTC,NA,TRBV12-3/TRBV12-4,NA,TRBJ2-7
CASSWGGYADEQFF,TGTGCCAGCAGCTGGGGAGGATATGCGGATGAGCAGTTCTTC,NA,TRBV27,NA,TRBJ2-1
CASSQDWAGGNSQYF,TGTGCCAGCAGCCAAGACTGGGCGGGAGGAAACAGTCAGTACTTC,TRBD2,TRBV4-2,NA,TRBJ2-4
CASSSLDREQYF,TGTGCCAGCAGCTCTCTCGATAGGGAGCAGTACTTC,NA,TRBV7-9,NA,TRBJ2-7